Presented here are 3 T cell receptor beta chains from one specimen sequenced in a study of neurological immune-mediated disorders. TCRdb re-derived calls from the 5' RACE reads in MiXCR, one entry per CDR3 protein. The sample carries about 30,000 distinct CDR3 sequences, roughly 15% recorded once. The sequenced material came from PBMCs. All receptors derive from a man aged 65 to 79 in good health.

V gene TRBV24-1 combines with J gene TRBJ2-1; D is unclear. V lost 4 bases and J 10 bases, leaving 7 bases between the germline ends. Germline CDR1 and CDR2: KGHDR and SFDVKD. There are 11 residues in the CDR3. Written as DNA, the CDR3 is TGTGCCACCAGTGACCATCAGGAGCAGTTCTTC. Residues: CATSDHQEQFF.

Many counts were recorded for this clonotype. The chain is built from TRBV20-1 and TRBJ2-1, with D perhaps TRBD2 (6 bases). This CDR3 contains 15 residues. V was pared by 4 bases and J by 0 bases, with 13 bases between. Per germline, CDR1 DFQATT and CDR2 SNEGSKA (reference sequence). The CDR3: CSAMSGLSSYNEQFF. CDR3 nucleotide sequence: TGCAGTGCTATGAGCGGGCTGAGCTCCTACAATGAGCAGTTCTTC.

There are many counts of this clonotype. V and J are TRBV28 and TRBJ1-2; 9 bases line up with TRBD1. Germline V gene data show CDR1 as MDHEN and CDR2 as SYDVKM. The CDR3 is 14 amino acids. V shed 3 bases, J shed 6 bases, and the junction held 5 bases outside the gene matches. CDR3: CASSFIDRGNGYTF. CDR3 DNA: TGTGCCAGCAGTTTCATCGACAGGGGGAATGGCTACACCTTC.